Listed here are 24 T cell receptor beta chains from one sample, sequenced in a study of cytomegalovirus exposure and HLA in healthy donors. It was with 60 Vbeta and 13 Jbeta primers that the PCR ran. Sequencing used immunoSEQ multiplex PCR; TCRdb keeps in-frame clones, though not all of them. Counted here are 200,000 or so clones, approximately 78% occurring once; the ten biggest clones make up 0.8%. What was sequenced was PBMCs. Source of these receptors: a woman aged 18-35 years in good health and CMV-seronegative.

V usage is TRBV19 and J usage is TRBJ1-5; 7 bases are a match to TRBD1. The germline V gene encodes CDR1 LNHDA and CDR2 SQIVND (reference sequence). There are 15 residues in the CDR3. V shed 4 bases, J shed 6 bases, and the junction held 9 bases outside the gene matches. CDR3 bases: TGTGCCAGTAGTAGGACAGGCGGAGCGGGTCAGCCCCAGCATTTT. This codes for CASSRTGGAGQPQHF.

The chain uses TRBV11-2 and TRBJ1-2; unclear D gene. The V gene's germline CDR1 is SGHAT and CDR2 FQNNGV. Trimming took 5 bases from V and 7 from J, leaving 14 bases between them. The CDR3 covers 13 residues. The CDR3 nucleotides are TGTGCCAGCAGCCCCATCATCCGGGTTGGCTACACCTTC. It is translated as CASSPIIRVGYTF.

CDR3 loop: CASSSSGTEETQYF. CDR3 bases: TGTGCCAGCAGCTCCTCCGGGACAGAAGAGACCCAGTACTTC. This chain joins TRBV7-3 and TRBJ2-5, with TRBD1 identical over 7 bases. Germline assignment: CDR1 SGHTA and CDR2 FQGTGA. CDR3 size: 14 residues. V was pared by 4 bases and J by 3 bases, with 5 bases of the junction left unmatched. The full variable domain, with the rest looked up from reference TRBV7-3 and TRBJ2-5, is GAGVSQTPSNKVTEKGKYVELRCDPISGHTALYWYRQSLGQGPEFLIYFQGTGAADDSGLPNDRFFAVRPEGSVSTLKIQRTERGDSAVYLCASSSSGTEETQYFGPGTRLLVL.

This chain connects TRBV4-2 to TRBJ2-3, with 11 bases matching TRBD2. V was pared by 5 bases and J by 0 bases, with 4 bases of the junction left unmatched. The CDR3 extends over 16 amino acids. Germline V lookup: CDR1 LGHNA, CDR2 YNFKEQ. CDR3 in DNA: TGTGCCAGCAGCACGGGACTAGCGGACAGCACAGATACGCAGTATTTT. Residues: CASSTGLADSTDTQYF.

CDR3 sequence: CASRGQGENEQFF. CDR3 DNA: TGTGCCAGTAGGGGACAGGGGGAGAATGAGCAGTTCTTC. This chain links TRBV19 with TRBJ2-1; 11 bases agree with TRBD1. V trimming: 6 bases; J trimming: 7 bases; junction bases outside the gene matches: 2. The length of the CDR3 is 13 residues. The germline CDR1 and CDR2 sequences are LNHDA and SQIVND (reference sequence).

The chain uses TRBV13 and TRBJ2-1; tentatively, D is TRBD1 (6 bases). Between the trimmed V and J ends, which lost 3 bases and 10 bases, there was a span of 10 bases. The CDR3 is 12 amino acids. Germline CDR1 reads PRHDT; CDR2 reads FYEKMQ (reference sequence). CDR3 sequence: CASSLQGSEQFF. The CDR3 DNA sequence: TGTGCCAGCAGCTTGCAGGGGTCCGAGCAGTTCTTC.

The CDR3 DNA sequence: TGTGCCAGCAGCTCGGGGGACAGCCCGGCGATTGAAAAACTGTTTTTT. This encodes CASSSGDSPAIEKLFF. The rearrangement joins TRBV7-9 to TRBJ1-4; 7 nucleotides line up with TRBD1. CDR3 length equals 16 residues. V lost 4 bases to trimming and J lost 7 bases; unmatched junction nucleotides: 12. Looked up from germline, CDR1 is SEHNR and CDR2 is FQNEAQ (reference sequence).

This chain joins TRBV27 and TRBJ2-7; TRBD2 matches 11 bases. V was pared by 2 bases and J by 0 bases, with 9 bases of the junction left unmatched. Germline V gives CDR1 MNHEY, CDR2 SMNVEV (reference sequence). This CDR3 comprises 18 residues. The CDR3 loop is CASSLKRLAGGSSYEQYF. The CDR3, as DNA: TGTGCCAGCAGTTTAAAGAGATTAGCGGGAGGGTCCTCCTACGAGCAGTACTTC.

The chain combines TRBV28 with TRBJ2-3; 12 bases fit TRBD2. The germline V gene encodes CDR1 MDHEN and CDR2 SYDVKM. CDR3 length equals 17 residues. J lost 1 base, V lost 8 bases, and 10 bases had no gene match. This chain's CDR3 is CASGLTGLAGGTDTQYF. CDR3 nucleotides: TGTGCCAGCGGATTAACGGGACTAGCGGGCGGCACAGATACGCAGTATTTT.

The V gene is TRBV15, the J gene TRBJ2-5; possible D gene TRBD1, 6 bases. The J call may not be correct, given that the DNA end is closer to TRBJ2-7. Germline loops: CDR1 LNHNV, CDR2 YYDKDF (reference sequence). The CDR3 is 14 residues long. Written as DNA, the CDR3 is TGTGCCACCAGTAGTAACAGGGTTACCTACGAGCAGTACTTC. Its protein is CATSSNRVTYEQYF.

The rearrangement joins TRBV28 to TRBJ1-5; TRBD1 aligns across 7 bases. The CDR3 extends over 14 amino acids. Germline V gene data show CDR1 as MDHEN and CDR2 as SYDVKM. With 7 bases clipped from V and 6 bases from J, the junction kept 9 bases outside the gene matches. CDR3 amino acids: CASNFSGGGQPQHF. The CDR3 nucleotides are TGTGCCAGCAACTTTTCAGGGGGAGGTCAGCCCCAGCATTTT.

The chain recombines TRBV6-1 with TRBJ1-4; maybe TRBD1 (6 bases). Trimming removed 0 bases from V and 5 bases from J, with 16 bases in between. From germline, CDR1 is MNHNS and CDR2 SASEGT. The CDR3 contains 17 residues. Here the CDR3 reads CASSEAGGPTLNEKLFF. CDR3 bases: TGTGCCAGCAGTGAAGCGGGGGGGCCGACTCTCAATGAAAAACTGTTTTTT.

This chain links TRBV11-1 with TRBJ1-2; D is perhaps TRBD1 (5 bases). Germline V lookup: CDR1 SGHAT, CDR2 FQDESV (reference sequence). The CDR3 length is 14 residues. V was shortened by 5 bases and J by 6 bases, with 16 bases between the two germline ends. DNA of the CDR3: TGTGCCAGCAGCCCCCACCACCAGGGTGATGGCTACACCTTC. Its protein is CASSPHHQGDGYTF.

Details on this clone: The same CDR3 is also encoded by other DNA sequences in this sample. V gene TRBV6-5 combines with J gene TRBJ2-7, with 10 positions matching TRBD1. The length of the CDR3 is 15 residues. From germline, CDR1 is MNHEY and CDR2 SVGAGI. V gave up 6 bases and J gave up 0 bases; unmatched junction bases: 5. As DNA, the CDR3 is TGTGCCAGCAGCCGGGGACAGGGGAGCTCCTACGAGCAGTACTTC. Its protein product is CASSRGQGSSYEQYF.

This chain joins TRBV2 and TRBJ2-1; D gene unclear. CDR1 and CDR2 (germline): SNHLY, FYNNEI. This CDR3 contains 11 residues. The V gene lost 6 bases and the J gene lost 4 bases, with 4 bases spanning the gap. The chain's CDR3 is CASSPYNEQFF. CDR3 in DNA: TGTGCCAGCAGCCCTTACAATGAGCAGTTCTTC.

This clone showed up just a few times. V gene TRBV19 combines with J gene TRBJ1-1, with a weak D call TRBD1 (6 bases). The V gene's germline CDR1 is LNHDA and CDR2 SQIVND (reference sequence). The V gene lost 4 bases and the J gene lost 4 bases, with 13 bases spanning the gap. The CDR3 spans 14 residues. CDR3 sequence (DNA): TGTGCCAGTAGTAAAGGGACATCGGGCACTGAAGCTTTCTTT. Protein: CASSKGTSGTEAFF.

This chain links TRBV7-9 with TRBJ2-6; TRBD2 might be the D (7 bases). Germline CDR1 is SEHNR and CDR2 is FQNEAQ (reference sequence). CDR3 length equals 18 residues. Trimming shortened V by 6 bases and J by 2 bases, and 20 bases separated the two germline ends. CDR3 amino acids: CASSFPTGGNAGANVLTF. The CDR3, as DNA: TGTGCCAGCAGTTTCCCGACGGGGGGCAACGCTGGGGCCAACGTCCTGACTTTC. Full variable domain (rest looked up from reference TRBV7-9 and TRBJ2-6): DTGVSQNPRHKITKRGQNVTFRCDPISEHNRLYWYRQTLGQGPEFLTYFQNEAQLEKSRLLSDRFSAERPKGSFSTLEIQRTEQGDSAMYLCASSFPTGGNAGANVLTFGAGSRLTVL.

For the CDR3, the DNA is TGTGCCACCAGCCACGACCGGAGTCAAGAGACCCAGTACTTC. This sequence encodes CATSHDRSQETQYF. The rearrangement joins TRBV15 to TRBJ2-5, with D unclear. CDR1 LNHNV and CDR2 YYDKDF come from the germline V gene (reference sequence). Trimming stripped 5 bases from V and 2 bases from J, with 12 bases between. The CDR3 contains 14 residues.

This chain joins TRBV7-2 and TRBJ1-5; possibly TRBD1 for D (6 bases). Germline CDR1 SGHTA, CDR2 FQGNSA. The V and J ends lost 5 bases and 4 bases respectively, with 15 bases between them. The CDR3 contains 15 residues. The CDR3 DNA sequence: TGTGCCAGCAGCCCAGCACAGGGTGGTAATCAGCCCCAGCATTTT. It translates to CASSPAQGGNQPQHF.

In its sample, this clone was seen once. J is TRBJ1-2 and V is TRBV14; D may be TRBD1 (6 bases). V lost 2 bases, J lost 2 bases, and 12 bases lay in between. In germline, CDR1 is SGHDN, CDR2 FVKESK. CDR3 size: 15 residues. CDR3 nucleotides: TGTGCCAGCAGCCAACACGAGACAGGAAACTATGGCTACACCTTC. It encodes CASSQHETGNYGYTF.

The chain links TRBV5-1 to TRBJ1-1; the D is unclear. Looked up from germline, CDR1 is SGHRS and CDR2 is YFSETQ. V lost 5 bases to trimming and J lost 3 bases, with 5 bases between them. This CDR3 region has 11 residues. This CDR3 reads CASRADTEAFF. CDR3 nucleotides: TGCGCCAGCAGGGCGGACACTGAAGCTTTCTTT.

The gene calls are TRBV5-4 and TRBJ2-7; TRBD2 agrees at 9 bases. The CDR3 covers 17 residues. The junction had 7 bases not matched to a gene; V was cut back by 0 bases and J by 0 bases. Germline V gene lookup returns CDR1 SGHNT and CDR2 YYREEE (reference sequence). The DNA for the CDR3 is TGTGCCAGCAGCTTGGACGGAGGAGCGGGGGGCTCCTACGAGCAGTACTTC. Translation gives CASSLDGGAGGSYEQYF.

The chain uses TRBV18 and TRBJ1-1, with 7 bases matching TRBD1. Germline CDR1 reads KGHSH; CDR2 reads LQKENI. The junction had 21 bases not matched to a gene; V was cut back by 5 bases and J by 0 bases. This CDR3 is 20 amino acids long. CDR3 residues: CASSSRPRQGATVMNTEAFF. CDR3 coding DNA: TGTGCCAGCTCATCTCGACCGCGACAGGGTGCAACCGTCATGAACACTGAAGCTTTCTTT.

The chain combines TRBV6-4 with TRBJ1-2; TRBD1 is a possible D gene (6 bases). The V end was cut by 0 bases, the J end by 6 bases, with 11 bases between. This CDR3 is built from 14 residues. The germline V gene encodes CDR1 MRHNA and CDR2 SNTAGT. The DNA of the CDR3 is TGTGCCAGCAGTGACTCCGGGGGGCAAAATGGCTACACCTTC. Translation: CASSDSGGQNGYTF.